The 5 T cell receptor beta chains in this list originate from one sample, sequenced in a study of cytomegalovirus exposure and HLA in healthy donors. In the PCR, 60 Vbeta and 13 Jbeta primers were used. Repertoires were generated with immunoSEQ multiplex PCR, while TCRdb's copy carries only in-frame clones and drops some. Seen here are 85,000 to 100,000 clones, 64% observed once, and the top ten hold more than 2.5%. Material: PBMCs. Every receptor here comes from a man in his fifties or sixties in good health and CMV-seronegative.

V is TRBV5-6 and J is TRBJ1-6, with 11 nucleotides matching TRBD1. Losses at the gene ends were 4 bases for V and 15 bases for J; bases not matched to a gene: 6. This CDR3 spans 13 amino acids. Germline values: CDR1 SGHDT, CDR2 YYEEEE. CDR3 nucleotide sequence: TGTGCCAGCAGCCAAGGACAGGGGGCCTACCTCCACTTT. As protein: CASSQGQGAYLHF.

This clone was detected only once. This chain connects TRBV2 to TRBJ2-2, with 10 bases identical to TRBD2. The CDR3 is 15 amino acids. The V gene end was trimmed by 7 bases and the J gene end by 4 bases; junction bases not matched to a gene: 6. Germline CDR1 and CDR2: SNHLY and FYNNEI. The CDR3 protein is CASTRTSGVTGELFF. In DNA, the CDR3 is TGTGCCAGCACTAGGACTAGCGGAGTCACCGGGGAGCTGTTTTTT. Full variable domain (outside the CDR3, taken from reference TRBV2 and TRBJ2-2): EPEVTQTPSHQVTQMGQEVILRCVPISNHLYFYWYRQILGQKVEFLVSFYNNEISEKSEIFDDQFSVERPDGSNFTLKIRSTKLEDSAMYFCASTRTSGVTGELFFGEGSRLTVL.

This chain connects TRBV11-2 to TRBJ1-2, with 7 bases fitting TRBD1. The V segment lost 2 bases and the J segment 7 bases; nucleotides outside the gene matches: 7. The CDR3 is 14 amino acids. The germline V gene encodes CDR1 SGHAT and CDR2 FQNNGV. The DNA of the CDR3 is TGTGCCAGCAGCTTAATCCAGGGGGAAGGTGGCTACACCTTC. The encoded protein is CASSLIQGEGGYTF.

This clone was observed a single time. The V call is TRBV5-8, the J call TRBJ1-3; TRBD1 matches at 7 bases. Looked up from germline, CDR1 is SGHTS and CDR2 is YDEGEE. The CDR3 consists of 15 residues. The junction had 5 bases not matched to a gene; V was cut back by 3 bases and J by 2 bases. The CDR3, as DNA: TGTGCCAGCAGCTCGTCAGGGGGGCCTGGAAACACCATATATTTT. Amino acids: CASSSSGGPGNTIYF.

The genes are TRBV5-6 and TRBJ1-2; possible D gene TRBD1, 5 bases. This CDR3 has 13 residues. The germline gives CDR1 SGHDT, CDR2 YYEEEE. V was pared by 3 bases and J by 3 bases, with 9 bases between. The CDR3 nucleotides read TGTGCCAGCAGCTCAGGGTTGTACTATGGCTACACCTTC. Its translation: CASSSGLYYGYTF. Drawing the rest from reference TRBV5-6 and TRBJ1-2, the complete variable domain is DAGVTQSPTHLIKTRGQQVTLRCSPKSGHDTVSWYQQALGQGPQFIFQYYEEEERQRGNFPDRFSGHQFPNYSSELNVNALLLGDSALYLCASSSGLYYGYTFGSGTRLTVV.